Only one count was recorded for the clone carrying this T cell receptor (beta chain). What it binds is not known. These data originate in a study of T cell responses to AZD1222 COVID-19 vaccine. Study context: Second-dose intervals of approximately 4 or approximately 12 weeks were pooled. General study findings and limits: Repertoires were obtained solely post-peak T cell response. Epitopes outside B.1.351 and B.1.1.7 mutated regions reportedly drew nearly half of spike TCRs. Clonal diversity may have been underestimated in mostly white British donors.

CDR3 length equals 13 residues. The V gene lost 4 bases and the J gene lost 8 bases, with 13 bases spanning the gap. The V gene's germline CDR1 is SGHTS and CDR2 YDEGEE. The assay was immunoSEQ multiplex PCR, and TCRdb's table has in-frame clones only and misses some. This table holds 90,000 to 120,000 clones, around 90% found once. This chain connects TRBV5-8 to TRBJ1-3; D is undetermined. This clonotype was sampled from an adult in good health. The sequenced sample was peripheral blood, obtained on day 0 of AZD1222 vaccination. The DNA of the CDR3 is TGTGCCAGCAGCCGAGACCCTGGCGACACCATATATTTT. It specifies CASSRDPGDTIYF.